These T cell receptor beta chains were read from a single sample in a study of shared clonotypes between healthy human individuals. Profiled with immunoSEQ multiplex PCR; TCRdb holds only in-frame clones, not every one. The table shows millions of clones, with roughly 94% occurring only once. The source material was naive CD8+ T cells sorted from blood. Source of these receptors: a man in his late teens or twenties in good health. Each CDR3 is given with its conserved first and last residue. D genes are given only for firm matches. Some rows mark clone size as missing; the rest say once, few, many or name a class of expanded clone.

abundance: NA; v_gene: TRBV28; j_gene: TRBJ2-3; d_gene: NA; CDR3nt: TGTGCCAGCAGTACCGGGCATACGCAGTATTTT; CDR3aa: CASSTGHTQYF
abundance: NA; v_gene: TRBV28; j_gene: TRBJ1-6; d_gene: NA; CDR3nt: TGTGCCTCAACGCTCGGGCAGGGATTGCATTCACCCCTCCACTTT; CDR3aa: CASTLGQGLHSPLHF
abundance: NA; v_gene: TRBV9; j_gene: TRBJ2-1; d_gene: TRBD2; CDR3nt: TGTGCCAGCAGCCCTTGGGTAGCGGGAGGGCCTGTTGAGCAGTTCTTC; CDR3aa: CASSPWVAGGPVEQFF
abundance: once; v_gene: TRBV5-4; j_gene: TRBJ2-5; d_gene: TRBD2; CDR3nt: TGTGCCAGCAGCTTGGATCCCCACGAGAGCGGGAGTGAGACCCAGTACTTC; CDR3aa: CASSLDPHESGSETQYF
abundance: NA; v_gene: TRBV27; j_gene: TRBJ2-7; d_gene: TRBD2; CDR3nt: TGTGCCAGCAGTTTATTGGCTAGCGGGAGGTCCTACGAGCAGTACTTC; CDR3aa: CASSLLASGRSYEQYF
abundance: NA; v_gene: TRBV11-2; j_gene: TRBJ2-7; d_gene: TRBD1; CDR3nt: TGTGCCAGCAGCTTAGTTGGGACAGGGACCTACGAGCAGTACTTC; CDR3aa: CASSLVGTGTYEQYF
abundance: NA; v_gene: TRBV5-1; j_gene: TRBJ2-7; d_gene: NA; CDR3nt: TGCGCCAGCAGCTTAAGGCACGACTACGAGCAGTACTTC; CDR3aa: CASSLRHDYEQYF
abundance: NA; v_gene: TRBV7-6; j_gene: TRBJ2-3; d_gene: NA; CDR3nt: TGTGCCAGCAGCTCAACAGATACGCAGTATTTT; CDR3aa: CASSSTDTQYF
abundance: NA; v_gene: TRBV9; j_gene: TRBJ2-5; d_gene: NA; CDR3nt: TGTGCCAGCAGCGTAGATGGGACTCTCCAAGAGACCCAGTACTTC; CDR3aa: CASSVDGTLQETQYF
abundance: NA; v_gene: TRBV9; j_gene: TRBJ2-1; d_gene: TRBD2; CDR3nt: TGTGCCAGCAGCCCTCTAGCGGGAGGTTGGAATGAGCAGTTCTTC; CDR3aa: CASSPLAGGWNEQFF
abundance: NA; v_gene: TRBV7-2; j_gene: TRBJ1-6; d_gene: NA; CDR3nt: TGTGCCAGCAGCTTAGGAAAAGGGGCATATAATTCACCCCTCCACTTT; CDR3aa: CASSLGKGAYNSPLHF
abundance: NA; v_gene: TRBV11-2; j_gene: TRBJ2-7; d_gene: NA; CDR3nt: TGTGCCAGCAGCTTAGGTGGGAGATCCTACGAGCAGTACTTC; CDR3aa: CASSLGGRSYEQYF
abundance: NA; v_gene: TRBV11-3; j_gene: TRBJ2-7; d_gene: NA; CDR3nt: TGTGCCAGCAGCGCGGGACAAGGGATAGACGAGCAGTACTTC; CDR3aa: CASSAGQGIDEQYF
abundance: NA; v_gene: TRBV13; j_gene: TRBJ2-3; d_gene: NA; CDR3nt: TGTGCCAGCAGCCTCAGGGCTCTGGACACAGATACGCAGTATTTT; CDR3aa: CASSLRALDTDTQYF
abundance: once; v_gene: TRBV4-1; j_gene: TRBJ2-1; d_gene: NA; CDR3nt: TGCGCCAGCAGCCAAGGCCAGGGGCTGGATGAGCAGTTCTTC; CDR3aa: CASSQGQGLDEQFF
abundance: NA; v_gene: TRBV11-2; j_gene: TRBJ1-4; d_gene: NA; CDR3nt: TGTGCCAGCAGCTTATGGTCGGGGGAGGCTAATGAAAAACTGTTTTTT; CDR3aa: CASSLWSGEANEKLFF
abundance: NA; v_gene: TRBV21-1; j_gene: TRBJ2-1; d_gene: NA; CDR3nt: TGTGCCAGCAAGGGTCACAATGAGCAGTTCTTC; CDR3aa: CASKGHNEQFF
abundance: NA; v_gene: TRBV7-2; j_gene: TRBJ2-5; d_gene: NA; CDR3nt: TGTGCCAGCAGCTTAAAAGGGGGGAGCCAAGAGACCCAGTACTTC; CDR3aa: CASSLKGGSQETQYF
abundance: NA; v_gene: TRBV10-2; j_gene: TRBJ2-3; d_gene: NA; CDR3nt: TGCGCCAGCAGTGATATCACAGGAAAGGAAGATACGCAGTATTTT; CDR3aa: CASSDITGKEDTQYF
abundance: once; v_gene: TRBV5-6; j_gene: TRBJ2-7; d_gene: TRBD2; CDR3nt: TGTGCCAGCAGCTTAGGCGGGAGCGTCGAGCAGTACTTC; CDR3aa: CASSLGGSVEQYF
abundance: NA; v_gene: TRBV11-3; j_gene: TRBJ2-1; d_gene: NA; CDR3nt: TGTGCCAGCAGCTTAGCGAACGACAATGAGCAGTTCTTC; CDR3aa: CASSLANDNEQFF
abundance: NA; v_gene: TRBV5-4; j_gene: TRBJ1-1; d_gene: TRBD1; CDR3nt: TGTGCCAGCAGCCTGGGGGACAGGGAGGGTTTTCGGGACACTGAAGCTTTCTTT; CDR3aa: CASSLGDREGFRDTEAFF
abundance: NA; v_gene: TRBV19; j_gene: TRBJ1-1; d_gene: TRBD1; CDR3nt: TGTGCCAGTAGTCAACGGGGGACAGGGAGGCAAGACACTGAAGCTTTCTTT; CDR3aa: CASSQRGTGRQDTEAFF
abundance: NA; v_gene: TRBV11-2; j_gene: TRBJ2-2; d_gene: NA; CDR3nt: TGTGCCAGTCGCTATCCGACCGGGGGGAACACCGGGGAGCTGTTTTTT; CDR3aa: CASRYPTGGNTGELFF
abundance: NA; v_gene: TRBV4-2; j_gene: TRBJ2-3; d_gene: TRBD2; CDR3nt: TGTGCCAGCAGTCCACTAGCGGGGGTCACAGATACGCAGTATTTT; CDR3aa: CASSPLAGVTDTQYF
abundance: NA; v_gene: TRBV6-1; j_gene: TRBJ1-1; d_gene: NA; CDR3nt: TGTGCCAGCATTGAACTTTGGAACACTGAAGCTTTCTTT; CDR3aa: CASIELWNTEAFF
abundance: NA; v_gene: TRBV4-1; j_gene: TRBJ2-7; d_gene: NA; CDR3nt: TGCGCCAGCAGCCAAGCCGCGACGCACACCTACGAGCAGTACTTC; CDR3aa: CASSQAATHTYEQYF
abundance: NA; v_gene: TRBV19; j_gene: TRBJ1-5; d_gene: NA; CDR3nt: TGTGCCAGTAGTCTCACTAATCAGCCCCAGCATTTT; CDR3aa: CASSLTNQPQHF
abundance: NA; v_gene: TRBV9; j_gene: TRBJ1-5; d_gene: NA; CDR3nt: TGTGCCAGCAGCGTGGGGGACGGGAGCAATCAGCCCCAGCATTTT; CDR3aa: CASSVGDGSNQPQHF
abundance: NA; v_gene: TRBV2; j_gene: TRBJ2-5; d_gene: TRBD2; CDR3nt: TGTGCCAGCAGTGAAGTCGGACTAGCGGTACAAGAGACCCAGTACTTC; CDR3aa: CASSEVGLAVQETQYF
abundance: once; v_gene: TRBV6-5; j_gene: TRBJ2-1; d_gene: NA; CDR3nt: TGTGCCAGCAGTCGGCCGGGCGAGCAGTTCTTC; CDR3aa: CASSRPGEQFF
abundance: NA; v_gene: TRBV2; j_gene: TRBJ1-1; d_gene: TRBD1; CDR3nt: TGTGCCAGCAGGAACGGACAGGGGGTTTCTGAAGCTTTCTTT; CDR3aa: CASRNGQGVSEAFF
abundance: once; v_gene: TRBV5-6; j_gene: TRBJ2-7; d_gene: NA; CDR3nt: TGTGCCAGCAGCGTGGACAGTTTGACCTACGAGCAGTACTTC; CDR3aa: CASSVDSLTYEQYF
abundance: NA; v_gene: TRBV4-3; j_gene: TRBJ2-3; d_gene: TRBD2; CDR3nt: TGCGCCAGCAGCCCGCTAGCGGACAACACAGATACGCAGTATTTT; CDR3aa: CASSPLADNTDTQYF
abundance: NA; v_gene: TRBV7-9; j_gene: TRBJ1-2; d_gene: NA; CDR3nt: TGTGCCAGCAGCTTTGGGGGGCAGTCCAGTTACACCTTC; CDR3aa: CASSFGGQSSYTF
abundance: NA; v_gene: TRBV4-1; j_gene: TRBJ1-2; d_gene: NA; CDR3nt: TGCGCCAGCAGCCACCCTTTGATGGGGTGGTATGGCTACACCTTC; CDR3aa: CASSHPLMGWYGYTF
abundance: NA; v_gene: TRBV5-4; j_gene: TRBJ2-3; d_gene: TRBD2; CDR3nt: TGTGCCAGCAGCCCCGGCATTACAGCGGGAGTGTTGGCAGATACGCAGTATTTT; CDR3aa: CASSPGITAGVLADTQYF
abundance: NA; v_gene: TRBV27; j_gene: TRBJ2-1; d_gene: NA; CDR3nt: TGTGCCAGCAGTTTCGTCAGGAGCTCCTACAATGAGCAGTTCTTC; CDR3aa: CASSFVRSSYNEQFF
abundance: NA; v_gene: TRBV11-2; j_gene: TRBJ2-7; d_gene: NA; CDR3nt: TGTGCCAGCAGCCAAGGATTCGGGGCCCCCTACGAGCAGTACTTC; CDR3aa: CASSQGFGAPYEQYF
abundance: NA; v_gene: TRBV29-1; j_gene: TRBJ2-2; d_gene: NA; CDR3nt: TGCAGCGTTGAAGGCCCGTACGGGGAGCTGTTTTTT; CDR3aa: CSVEGPYGELFF
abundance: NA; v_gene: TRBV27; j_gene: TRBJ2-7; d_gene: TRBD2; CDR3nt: TGTGCCAGCAGTCCAGCGGGACTGACCTCCTACGAGCAGTACTTC; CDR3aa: CASSPAGLTSYEQYF
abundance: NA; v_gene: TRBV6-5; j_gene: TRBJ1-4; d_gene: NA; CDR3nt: TGTGCCAGCAGTGGCTCCGGGACTCTTGAAAAACTGTTTTTT; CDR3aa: CASSGSGTLEKLFF
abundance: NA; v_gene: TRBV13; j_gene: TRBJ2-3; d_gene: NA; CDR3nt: TGTGCCAGCAGCCCTAGGGTGGCCGCGAGAAGCACAGATACGCAGTATTTT; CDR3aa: CASSPRVAARSTDTQYF
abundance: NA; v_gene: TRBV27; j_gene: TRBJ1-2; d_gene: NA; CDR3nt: TGTGCCAGCAGGGCGGGGACCGACCACGGGGTCTATGGCTACACCTTC; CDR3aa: CASRAGTDHGVYGYTF
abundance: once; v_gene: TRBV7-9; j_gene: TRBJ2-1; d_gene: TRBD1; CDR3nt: TGTGCCAGCAGCACGGGACAGGGGCGCAATGAGCAGTTCTTC; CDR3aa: CASSTGQGRNEQFF
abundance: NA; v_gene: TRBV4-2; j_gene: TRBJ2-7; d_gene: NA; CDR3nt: TGTGCCAGCAGCCAAAGAGACGAGCAGTACTTC; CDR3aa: CASSQRDEQYF
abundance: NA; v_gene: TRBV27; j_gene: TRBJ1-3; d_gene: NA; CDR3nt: TGTGCCAGCAGCCCCGCAAGGGGTGGTAACACCATATATTTT; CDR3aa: CASSPARGGNTIYF
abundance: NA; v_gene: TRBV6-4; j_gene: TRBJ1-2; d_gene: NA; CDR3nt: TGTGCCAGCGGAATAGGACAGACGAGGCAAGGCTACACCTTC; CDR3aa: CASGIGQTRQGYTF
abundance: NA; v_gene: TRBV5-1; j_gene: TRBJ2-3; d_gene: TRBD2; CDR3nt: TGCGCCAGCAGCTTGGCACTAGCGACTAGCACAGATACGCAGTATTTT; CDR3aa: CASSLALATSTDTQYF
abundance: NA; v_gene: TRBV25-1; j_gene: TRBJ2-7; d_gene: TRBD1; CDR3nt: TGTGCCAGCAAAGGGCAGGGGGACTCCTACGAGCAGTACTTC; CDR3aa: CASKGQGDSYEQYF
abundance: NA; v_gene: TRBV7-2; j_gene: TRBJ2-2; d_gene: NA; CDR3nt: TGTGCCAGCAGCTTAGCGCTGTTAGCGGCTAGTACCGGGGAGCTGTTTTTT; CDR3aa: CASSLALLAASTGELFF
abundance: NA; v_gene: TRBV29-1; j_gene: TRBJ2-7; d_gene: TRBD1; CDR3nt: TGCAGCGTTGAAACCCGGGACAGGGCCTACGAGCAGTACTTC; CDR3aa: CSVETRDRAYEQYF
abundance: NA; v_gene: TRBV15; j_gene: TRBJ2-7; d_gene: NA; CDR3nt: TGTGCCACCAGCAGAGCGGGAGTAAGAGGCGAGCAGTACTTC; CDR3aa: CATSRAGVRGEQYF
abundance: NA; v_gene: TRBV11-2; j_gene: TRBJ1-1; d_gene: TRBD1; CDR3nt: TGTGCCAGCAGCTTGGACAGGGTAGAGAACACTGAAGCTTTCTTT; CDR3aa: CASSLDRVENTEAFF
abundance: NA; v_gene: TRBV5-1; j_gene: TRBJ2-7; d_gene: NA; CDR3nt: TGCGCCAGCAGCTTGGAAACAGGGTTGTACGAGCAGTACTTC; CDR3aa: CASSLETGLYEQYF